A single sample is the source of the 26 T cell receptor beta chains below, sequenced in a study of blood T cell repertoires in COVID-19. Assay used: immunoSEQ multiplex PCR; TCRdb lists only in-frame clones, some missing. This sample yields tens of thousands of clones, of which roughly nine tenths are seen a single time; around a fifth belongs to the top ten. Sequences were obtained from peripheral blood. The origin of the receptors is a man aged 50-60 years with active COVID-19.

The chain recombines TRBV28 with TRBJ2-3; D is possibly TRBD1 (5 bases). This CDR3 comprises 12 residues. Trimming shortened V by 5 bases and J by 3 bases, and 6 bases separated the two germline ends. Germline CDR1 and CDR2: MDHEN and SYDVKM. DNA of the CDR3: TGTGCCAGCAGTACAGGTACAGATACGCAGTATTTT. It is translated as CASSTGTDTQYF.

The CDR3 bases are TGTGCCAGCTCACCGGGACAGGAAGGCTACGAGCAGTACTTC. Its translation is CASSPGQEGYEQYF. V and J are TRBV18 and TRBJ2-7; TRBD1 matches 8 bases. The germline gives CDR1 KGHSH, CDR2 LQKENI. The ends lost 3 bases at V and 3 bases at J; junction bases unmatched: 4. This CDR3 is 14 amino acids long.

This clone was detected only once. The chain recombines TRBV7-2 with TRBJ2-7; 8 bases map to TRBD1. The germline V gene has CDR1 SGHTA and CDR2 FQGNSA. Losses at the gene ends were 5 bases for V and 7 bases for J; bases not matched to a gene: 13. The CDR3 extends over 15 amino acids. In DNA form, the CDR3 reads TGTGCCAGCAGCGACCGGACAGGGCCTAGTTTGGAGCAGTACTTC. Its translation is CASSDRTGPSLEQYF.

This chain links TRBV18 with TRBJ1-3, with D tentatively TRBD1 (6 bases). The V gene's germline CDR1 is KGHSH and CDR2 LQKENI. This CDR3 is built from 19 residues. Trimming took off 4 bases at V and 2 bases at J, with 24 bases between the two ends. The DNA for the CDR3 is TGTGCCAGCTCACGGACCGCTGTATTAACAGGGAAGGCTGGAAACACCATATATTTT. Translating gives CASSRTAVLTGKAGNTIYF. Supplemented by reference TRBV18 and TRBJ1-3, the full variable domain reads NAGVMQNPRHLVRRRGQEARLRCSPMKGHSHVYWYRQLPEEGLKFMVYLQKENIIDESGMPKERFSAEFPKEGPSILRIQQVVRGDSAAYFCASSRTAVLTGKAGNTIYFGEGSWLTVV.

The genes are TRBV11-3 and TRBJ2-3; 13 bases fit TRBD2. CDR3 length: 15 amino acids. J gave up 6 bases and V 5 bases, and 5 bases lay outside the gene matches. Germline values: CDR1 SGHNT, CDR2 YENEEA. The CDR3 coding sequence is TGTGCCAGCAGCGCCGGGACTAGCGGGATGGATACGCAGTATTTT. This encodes CASSAGTSGMDTQYF.

The CDR3 sequence: CASSYSAMANYGYTF. The CDR3 coding sequence is TGTGCCAGCAGTTACTCAGCCATGGCTAACTATGGCTACACCTTC. The chain combines TRBV6-5 with TRBJ1-2; D uncertain. V was pared by 0 bases and J by 0 bases, with 8 bases between. Germline CDR1 and CDR2: MNHEY and SVGAGI. The CDR3 consists of 15 residues.

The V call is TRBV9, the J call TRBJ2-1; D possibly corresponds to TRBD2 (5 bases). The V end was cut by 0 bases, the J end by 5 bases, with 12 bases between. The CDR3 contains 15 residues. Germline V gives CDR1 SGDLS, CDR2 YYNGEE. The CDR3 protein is CASSVGGSVNNEQFF. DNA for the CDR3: TGTGCCAGCAGCGTAGGTGGTAGCGTGAACAATGAGCAGTTCTTC.

The CDR3 coding sequence is TGCGCCAGCAGCTTGGGCGGGAGAGAGGCAGATACGCAGTATTTT. This encodes CASSLGGREADTQYF. The chain has TRBV5-1 and TRBJ2-3, with 7 bases identical to TRBD2. Trimming took 0 bases from V and 4 from J; bases not matched to a gene: 5. The CDR3 extends over 15 amino acids. Germline lookup yields CDR1 SGHRS and CDR2 YFSETQ. Variable domain in full (rest from reference TRBV5-1 and TRBJ2-3): KAGVTQTPRYLIKTRGQQVTLSCSPISGHRSVSWYQQTPGQGLQFLFEYFSETQRNKGNFPGRFSGRQFSNSRSEMNVSTLELGDSALYLCASSLGGREADTQYFGPGTRLTVL.

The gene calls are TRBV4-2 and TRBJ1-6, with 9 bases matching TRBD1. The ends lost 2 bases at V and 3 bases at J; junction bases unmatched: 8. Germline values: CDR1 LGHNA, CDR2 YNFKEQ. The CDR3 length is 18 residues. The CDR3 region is CASSQLGQGPNYNSPLHF. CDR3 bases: TGTGCCAGCAGCCAACTCGGACAGGGGCCAAACTATAATTCACCCCTCCACTTT.

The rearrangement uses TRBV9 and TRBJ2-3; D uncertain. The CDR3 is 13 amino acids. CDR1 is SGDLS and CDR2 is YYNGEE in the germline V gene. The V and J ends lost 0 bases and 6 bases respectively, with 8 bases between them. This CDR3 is CASSVVSGDTQYF. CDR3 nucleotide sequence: TGTGCCAGCAGCGTAGTATCAGGTGATACGCAGTATTTT. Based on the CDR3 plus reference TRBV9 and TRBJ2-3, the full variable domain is DSGVTQTPKHLITATGQRVTLRCSPRSGDLSVYWYQQSLDQGLQFLIQYYNGEERAKGNILERFSAQQFPDLHSELNLSSLELGDSALYFCASSVVSGDTQYFGPGTRLTVL.

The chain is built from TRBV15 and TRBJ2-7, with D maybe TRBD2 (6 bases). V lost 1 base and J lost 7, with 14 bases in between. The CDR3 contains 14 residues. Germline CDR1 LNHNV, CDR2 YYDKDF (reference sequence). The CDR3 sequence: CATSRGDLGREQYF. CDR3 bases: TGTGCCACCAGCAGAGGGGACTTGGGTAGAGAGCAGTACTTC.

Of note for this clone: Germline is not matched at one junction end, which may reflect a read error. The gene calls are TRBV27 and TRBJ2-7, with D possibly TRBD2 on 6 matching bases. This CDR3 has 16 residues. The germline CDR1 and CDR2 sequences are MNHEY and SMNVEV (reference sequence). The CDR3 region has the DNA TGTGCCAGCAGTTTATCTCGGGGGACGGCCTCCCACGAGCAGTACTTC. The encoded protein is CASSLSRGTASHEQYF.

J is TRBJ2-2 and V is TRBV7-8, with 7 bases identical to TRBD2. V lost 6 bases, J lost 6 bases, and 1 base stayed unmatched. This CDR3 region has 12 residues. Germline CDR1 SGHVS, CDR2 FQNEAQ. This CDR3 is CASRAGAGELFF. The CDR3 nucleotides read TGTGCCAGCAGGGCGGGGGCCGGGGAGCTGTTTTTT.

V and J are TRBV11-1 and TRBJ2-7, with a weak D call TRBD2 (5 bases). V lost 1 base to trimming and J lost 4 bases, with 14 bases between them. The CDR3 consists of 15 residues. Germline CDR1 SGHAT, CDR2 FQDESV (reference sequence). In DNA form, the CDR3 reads TGTGCCAGCAGCTTAGGTGGGAGACCACCTTACGAGCAGTACTTC. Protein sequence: CASSLGGRPPYEQYF.

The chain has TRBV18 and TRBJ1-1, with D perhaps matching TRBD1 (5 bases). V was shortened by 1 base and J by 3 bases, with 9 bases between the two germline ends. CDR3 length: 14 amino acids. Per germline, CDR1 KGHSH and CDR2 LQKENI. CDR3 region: CASSPRGGDTEAFF. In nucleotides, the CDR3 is TGTGCCAGCTCACCACGGGGCGGTGACACTGAAGCTTTCTTT.

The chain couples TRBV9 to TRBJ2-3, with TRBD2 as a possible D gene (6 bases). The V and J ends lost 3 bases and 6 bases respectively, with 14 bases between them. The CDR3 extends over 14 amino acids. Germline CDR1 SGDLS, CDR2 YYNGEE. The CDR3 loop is CASSGGGMVDTQYF. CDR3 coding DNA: TGTGCCAGCAGCGGTGGGGGGATGGTTGATACGCAGTATTTT.

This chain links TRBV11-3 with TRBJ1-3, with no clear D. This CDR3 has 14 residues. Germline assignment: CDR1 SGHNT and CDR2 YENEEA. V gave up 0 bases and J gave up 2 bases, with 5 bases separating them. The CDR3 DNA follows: TGTGCCAGCAGCTTAGAAAGAGCTGGAAACACCATATATTTT. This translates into CASSLERAGNTIYF.

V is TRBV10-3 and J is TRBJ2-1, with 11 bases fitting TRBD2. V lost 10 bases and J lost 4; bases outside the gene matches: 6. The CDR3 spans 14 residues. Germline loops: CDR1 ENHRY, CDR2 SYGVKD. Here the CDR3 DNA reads TGTGCCACTGCACTAGCGGGAGAGTACAATGAGCAGTTCTTC. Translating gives CATALAGEYNEQFF.

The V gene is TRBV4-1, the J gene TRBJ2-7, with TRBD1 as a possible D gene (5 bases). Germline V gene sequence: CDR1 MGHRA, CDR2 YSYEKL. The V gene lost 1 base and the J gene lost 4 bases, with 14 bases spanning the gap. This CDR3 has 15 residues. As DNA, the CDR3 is TGCGCCAGCAGCCAAGGGGCGTTAAGGACATACGAGCAGTACTTC. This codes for CASSQGALRTYEQYF.

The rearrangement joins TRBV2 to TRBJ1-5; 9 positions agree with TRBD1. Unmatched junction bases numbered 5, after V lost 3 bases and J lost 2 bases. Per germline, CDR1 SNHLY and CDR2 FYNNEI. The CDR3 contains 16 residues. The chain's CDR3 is CASSDPTGGGNQPQHF. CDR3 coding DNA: TGTGCCAGCAGTGACCCAACAGGGGGCGGCAATCAGCCCCAGCATTTT.

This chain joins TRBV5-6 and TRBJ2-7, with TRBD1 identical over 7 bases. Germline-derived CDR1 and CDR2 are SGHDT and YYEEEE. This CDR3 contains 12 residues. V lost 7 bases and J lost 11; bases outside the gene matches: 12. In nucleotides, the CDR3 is TGTGCCAGCGGATACTCTGACAGGGACGAGTACTTC. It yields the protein CASGYSDRDEYF.

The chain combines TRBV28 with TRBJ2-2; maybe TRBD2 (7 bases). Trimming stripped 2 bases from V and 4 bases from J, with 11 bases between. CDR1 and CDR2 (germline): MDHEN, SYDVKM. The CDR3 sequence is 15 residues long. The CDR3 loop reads CASSLREGVTGELFF. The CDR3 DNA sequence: TGTGCCAGCAGTTTAAGGGAGGGGGTCACCGGGGAGCTGTTTTTT. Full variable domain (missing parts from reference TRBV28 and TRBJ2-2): DVKVTQSSRYLVKRTGEKVFLECVQDMDHENMFWYRQDPGLGLRLIYFSYDVKMKEKGDIPEGYSVSREKKERFSLILESASTNQTSMYLCASSLREGVTGELFFGEGSRLTVL.

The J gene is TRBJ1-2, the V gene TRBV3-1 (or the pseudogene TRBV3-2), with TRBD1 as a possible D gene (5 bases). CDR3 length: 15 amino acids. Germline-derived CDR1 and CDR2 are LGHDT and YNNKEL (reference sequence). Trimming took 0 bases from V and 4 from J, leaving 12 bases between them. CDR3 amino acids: CASSQEVPGPYGYTF. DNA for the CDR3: TGTGCCAGCAGCCAAGAAGTCCCAGGGCCCTATGGCTACACCTTC.

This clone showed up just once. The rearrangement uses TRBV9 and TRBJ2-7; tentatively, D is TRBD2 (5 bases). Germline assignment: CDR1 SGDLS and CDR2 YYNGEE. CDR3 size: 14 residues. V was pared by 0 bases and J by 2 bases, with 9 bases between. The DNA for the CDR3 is TGTGCCAGCAGCGTAGCCGGGATCGCCTACGAGCAGTACTTC. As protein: CASSVAGIAYEQYF.

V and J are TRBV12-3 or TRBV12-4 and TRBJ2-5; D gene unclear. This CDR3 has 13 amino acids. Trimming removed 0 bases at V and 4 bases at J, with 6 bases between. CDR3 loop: CASSLAYRETQYF. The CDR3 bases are TGTGCCAGCAGTTTAGCCTACCGAGAGACCCAGTACTTC.

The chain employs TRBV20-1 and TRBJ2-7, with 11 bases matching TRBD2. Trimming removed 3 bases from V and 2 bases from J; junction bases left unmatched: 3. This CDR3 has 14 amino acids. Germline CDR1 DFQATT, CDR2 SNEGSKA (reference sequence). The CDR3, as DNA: TGCAGTGCTAGTCGACTAGCGGGAACCTACGAGCAGTACTTC. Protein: CSASRLAGTYEQYF.